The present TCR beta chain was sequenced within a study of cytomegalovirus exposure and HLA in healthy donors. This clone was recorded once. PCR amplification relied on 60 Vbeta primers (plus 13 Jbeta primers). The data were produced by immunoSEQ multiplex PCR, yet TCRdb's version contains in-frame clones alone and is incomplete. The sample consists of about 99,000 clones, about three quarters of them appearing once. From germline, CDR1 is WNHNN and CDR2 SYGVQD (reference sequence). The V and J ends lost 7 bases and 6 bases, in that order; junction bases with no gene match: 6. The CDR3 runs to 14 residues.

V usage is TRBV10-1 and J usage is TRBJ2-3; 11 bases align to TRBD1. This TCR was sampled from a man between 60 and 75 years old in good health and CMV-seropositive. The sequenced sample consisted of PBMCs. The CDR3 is CASTRDRGSDTQYF. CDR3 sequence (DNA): TGCGCCAGCACCCGGGACAGGGGGAGTGATACGCAGTATTTT.